This TCR beta chain was obtained from a study of molecular identifiers for immune sequencing clone quantification. In germline, CDR1 is SGHTA, CDR2 FQGNSA. V dropped 1 base and J dropped 2 bases, with 9 bases sitting between them. The CDR3 has 15 amino acids. TCRdb passed the PCR reads through MiXCR, listing each CDR3 protein once. This table holds under 350,000 distinct CDR3 sequences, 24% found once. Sequencing input: naive CD8+ T cells from blood, with Jurkat cell RNA spiked in. Subset here: FACS-sorted CD8+CD4-CCR7+CD45RA+ naive T cells. This clonotype originated in a human donor in good health. Some libraries in this study had Jurkat cell RNA spiked in. The rearrangement joins TRBV7-2 to TRBJ2-1; D uncertain. The CDR3 here is CASSLGGLPYNEQFF. For the CDR3, the DNA is TGTGCCAGCAGCTTAGGCGGTCTACCCTACAATGAGCAGTTCTTC.